The 23 T cell receptor beta chains below were found in one sample sequenced in a study of T cell changes during pregnancy in multiple sclerosis. Sequenced by immunoSEQ multiplex PCR; TCRdb stores in-frame clones only, minus some. Among 48,000 or so clones listed, around 94% were seen once. This sample comprised CD4+ T cells from peripheral blood mononuclear cells, obtained in the first trimester of pregnancy. These receptor sequences come from a female donor with multiple sclerosis, enrolled in a pregnancy study.

Of note for this clone: One junction end disagrees with the germline gene, perhaps due to a read error. This chain links TRBV5-4 with TRBJ1-4, with D tentatively TRBD1 (6 bases). This CDR3 is built from 17 residues. Per germline, CDR1 SGHNT and CDR2 YYREEE (reference sequence). CDR3 loop: CAGSSGTNRATNEKLFF. CDR3 coding DNA: TGTGCCGGCAGCTCCGGAACGAACAGGGCAACTAATGAAAAACTGTTTTTT. The full variable domain, rest sourced from reference TRBV5-4 and TRBJ1-4, is ETGVTQSPTHLIKTRGQQVTLRCSSQSGHNTVSWYQQALGQGPQFIFQYYREEENGRGNFPPRFSGLQFPNYSSELNVNALELDDSALYLCAGSSGTNRATNEKLFFGSGTQLSVL.

The V call is TRBV18, the J call TRBJ1-1; D is uncertain. The CDR3 runs to 11 residues. Germline lookup yields CDR1 KGHSH and CDR2 LQKENI. The V and J ends lost 2 bases and 8 bases respectively, with 6 bases between them. CDR3 sequence: CASSPAEEAFF. The CDR3 region has the DNA TGTGCCAGCTCACCAGCGGAAGAAGCTTTCTTT.

The J gene is TRBJ1-6, the V gene TRBV11-2; a weak D match, TRBD1 (5 bases). Between the trimmed V and J ends, which lost 1 base and 7 bases, there was a span of 11 bases. The CDR3 totals 15 residues. In germline, CDR1 is SGHAT, CDR2 FQNNGV. The CDR3 DNA follows: TGTGCCAGCAGCTTAGTGGTTGGGGGGAATTCACCCCTCCACTTT. Encoded protein: CASSLVVGGNSPLHF.

The genes are TRBV7-9 and TRBJ1-1; D unclear. V was pared by 5 bases and J by 4 bases, with 14 bases between. CDR3 length: 14 amino acids. Germline V CDR1 and CDR2: SEHNR, FQNEAQ (reference sequence). The CDR3 DNA is TGTGCCAGCAGCCGATCAGCCGTAGCCACTGAAGCTTTCTTT. This gives the protein CASSRSAVATEAFF.

The chain is built from TRBV5-1 and TRBJ2-1; 8 bases agree with TRBD2. Losses at the gene ends were 4 bases for V and 3 bases for J; bases not matched to a gene: 9. Germline values: CDR1 SGHRS, CDR2 YFSETQ. CDR3 length: 16 amino acids. CDR3 sequence (DNA): TGCGCCAGCAGCGTAAGCGGGGGCAATGTCTACAATGAGCAGTTCTTC. Translating gives CASSVSGGNVYNEQFF.

The genes are TRBV5-1 and TRBJ1-2, with 7 bases that match TRBD1. Looked up from germline, CDR1 is SGHRS and CDR2 is YFSETQ. V was pared by 5 bases and J by 8 bases, with 9 bases of the junction left unmatched. The CDR3 length is 13 residues. As DNA, the CDR3 is TGCGCCAGCAGTCCGCGACAGGGTGAGGGCTACACCTTC. Translated: CASSPRQGEGYTF.

This rearrangement joins TRBV10-3 to TRBJ1-5, with D hard to call. The CDR3 runs 19 residues. Germline-derived CDR1 and CDR2 are ENHRY and SYGVKD. Trimming left V 6 bases short and J 3 bases short, with 27 bases between. The CDR3 reads CAISGTDPGPGLSNQPQHF. The CDR3 nucleotides read TGTGCCATCAGCGGAACCGATCCGGGCCCCGGACTTTCCAATCAGCCCCAGCATTTT.

The chain couples TRBV29-1 to TRBJ1-2, with D perhaps matching TRBD1 (5 bases). CDR3 size: 13 residues. Germline V gene data show CDR1 as SQVTM and CDR2 as ANQGSEA. V lost 0 bases, J lost 4 bases, and 9 bases lay in between. The chain's CDR3 is CSVEEGGGYGYTF. CDR3 sequence (DNA): TGCAGCGTTGAAGAGGGGGGGGGCTATGGCTACACCTTC.

V gene TRBV2 combines with J gene TRBJ2-1; D perhaps matches TRBD1 (5 bases). The germline CDR1 and CDR2 sequences are SNHLY and FYNNEI. The CDR3 is 15 amino acids. Trimming shortened V by 11 bases and J by 0 bases, and 17 bases separated the two germline ends. This chain's CDR3 is CASQRRVSSYNEQFF. CDR3 bases: TGTGCCTCCCAGCGCAGGGTGAGCTCCTACAATGAGCAGTTCTTC. The full variable domain, its missing parts supplied by reference TRBV2 and TRBJ2-1, is EPEVTQTPSHQVTQMGQEVILRCVPISNHLYFYWYRQILGQKVEFLVSFYNNEISEKSEIFDDQFSVERPDGSNFTLKIRSTKLEDSAMYFCASQRRVSSYNEQFFGPGTRLTVL.

The chain has TRBV7-2 and TRBJ2-1; 7 nucleotides align to TRBD1. V gave up 4 bases and J gave up 3 bases; unmatched junction bases: 3. Germline V lookup: CDR1 SGHTA, CDR2 FQGNSA. CDR3 length: 14 amino acids. CDR3 in DNA: TGTGCCAGCAGCTCTCGGACAGGCTACAATGAGCAGTTCTTC. This encodes CASSSRTGYNEQFF.

This clone was found once. The rearrangement links TRBV7-9 to TRBJ1-2; D is undetermined. Germline V gene data show CDR1 as SEHNR and CDR2 as FQNEAQ (reference sequence). V lost 6 bases and J 6 bases, leaving 14 bases between the germline ends. CDR3 length equals 13 residues. CDR3: CASSLGVYHGYTF. The CDR3 coding sequence is TGTGCCAGCAGTTTGGGAGTTTACCATGGCTACACCTTC.

This chain connects TRBV29-1 to TRBJ2-7; possibly TRBD1 for D (5 bases). Deletions cut 3 bases from V and 7 bases from J, with 16 bases between. Germline CDR1 SQVTM, CDR2 ANQGSEA. The CDR3 is 13 amino acids. The CDR3 region is CSVELGDQMEQYF. The CDR3 region has the DNA TGCAGCGTTGAGTTAGGGGATCAGATGGAGCAGTACTTC.

V is TRBV9 and J is TRBJ2-1, with 9 bases lining up with TRBD1. J lost 5 bases, V lost 0 bases, and 9 bases had no gene match. This CDR3 has 17 residues. Germline V gene sequence: CDR1 SGDLS, CDR2 YYNGEE. CDR3: CASSVDLQDRGDNEQFF. DNA of the CDR3: TGTGCCAGCAGCGTAGATTTACAGGACAGGGGCGACAATGAGCAGTTCTTC.

This chain links TRBV5-6 with TRBJ1-5, with unresolved D. The CDR3 consists of 14 residues. Deletions cut 2 bases from V and 4 bases from J, with 10 bases between. CDR1 is SGHDT, CDR2 YYEEEE, per germline. CDR3 sequence: CASSFWQINQPQHF. The CDR3 coding sequence is TGTGCCAGCAGCTTTTGGCAGATTAATCAGCCCCAGCATTTT.

The V and J genes are TRBV5-1 and TRBJ2-1, with TRBD2 as a possible D gene (5 bases). With 0 bases removed from V and 5 bases from J, the gap between germline ends came to 15 bases. The CDR3 totals 16 residues. Germline loops: CDR1 SGHRS, CDR2 YFSETQ. In DNA, the CDR3 is TGCGCCAGCAGCTTGGCCGAGACGGGGTTCCACAATGAGCAGTTCTTC. The encoded protein is CASSLAETGFHNEQFF.

The chain has TRBV19 and TRBJ2-7, with D possibly TRBD2 on 6 matching bases. Germline V gene data show CDR1 as LNHDA and CDR2 as SQIVND (reference sequence). Trimming left V 5 bases short and J 3 bases short, with 17 bases between. The CDR3 is made up of 15 amino acids. The CDR3: CASSFPHAGHYEQYF. CDR3 DNA sequence: TGTGCCAGTAGTTTCCCACATGCGGGGCACTACGAGCAGTACTTC.

The rearrangement joins TRBV30 to TRBJ2-2; the D gene is possibly TRBD1 (6 bases). CDR3 length equals 18 residues. The V gene lost 1 base and the J gene lost 0 bases, with 18 bases spanning the gap. CDR1 and CDR2 (germline): GTSNPN, SVGIG (reference sequence). CDR3 nucleotide sequence: TGTGCCTGGAGTGAGGGTGAGGGGGTCACCGCGAACACCGGGGAGCTGTTTTTT. This translates into CAWSEGEGVTANTGELFF.

The chain links TRBV5-4 to TRBJ1-6; 10 bases are shared with TRBD1. J gave up 9 bases and V 3 bases, and 3 bases lay outside the gene matches. The CDR3 runs to 14 residues. Germline V gene data show CDR1 as SGHNT and CDR2 as YYREEE (reference sequence). The CDR3 sequence: CASSSDRGASPLHF. CDR3 coding DNA: TGTGCCAGCAGCTCGGACAGGGGGGCTTCACCCCTCCACTTT.

The rearrangement links TRBV7-3 to TRBJ2-3; TRBD2 matches at 9 bases. The V and J ends lost 8 bases and 1 base, in that order; junction bases with no gene match: 7. CDR1 and CDR2 from the germline V gene are SGHTA and FQGTGA. The CDR3 is 15 residues long. CDR3 DNA sequence: TGTGCCAGCGGGGATCTAGCGGGGCGCACAGATACGCAGTATTTT. Its translation is CASGDLAGRTDTQYF.

V usage is TRBV27 and J usage is TRBJ2-5, with 7 positions matching TRBD1. The germline CDR1 and CDR2 sequences are MNHEY and SMNVEV (reference sequence). The CDR3 runs 19 residues. The ends lost 3 bases at V and 4 bases at J; junction bases unmatched: 20. The CDR3: CASSLSPSLTGAKRETQYF. CDR3 sequence (DNA): TGTGCCAGCAGTTTGAGCCCATCCCTCACAGGGGCCAAGAGAGAGACCCAGTACTTC.

V is TRBV10-3 and J is TRBJ1-4; 7 positions agree with TRBD1. The length of the CDR3 is 15 residues. After removal of 6 bases from V and 0 bases from J, the junction contained 4 bases not matched to a gene. Germline-derived CDR1 and CDR2 are ENHRY and SYGVKD. The CDR3 sequence is CAISRGRATNEKLFF. The CDR3 nucleotides read TGTGCCATCAGCAGGGGGAGAGCAACTAATGAAAAACTGTTTTTT.

The V and J genes are TRBV7-8 and TRBJ2-4; 10 bases line up with TRBD2. The CDR3 spans 17 residues. V lost 3 bases to trimming and J lost 6 bases; unmatched junction nucleotides: 11. CDR1 and CDR2 from the germline V gene are SGHVS and FQNEAQ. The CDR3 reads CASSFTRRSGGGNIQYF. CDR3 coding DNA: TGTGCCAGCAGCTTTACCCGCCGCAGCGGGGGGGGAAACATTCAGTACTTC.

The V call is TRBV6-8, the J call TRBJ1-2; 7 bases map to TRBD1. The CDR3 loop spans 15 amino acids. The germline gives CDR1 MNHGY, CDR2 SAAAGT. V lost 2 bases to trimming and J lost 4 bases; unmatched junction nucleotides: 7. The CDR3 DNA follows: TGTGCCAGCAGTTACCCTAATCAGGGGGGCTATGGCTACACCTTC. Translation gives CASSYPNQGGYGYTF.